A selection of T cell receptor beta chains follows, all from one sample in a study of OX40 agonist ivuxolimab in advanced cancers. Sequencing was performed with immunoSEQ multiplex PCR; in TCRdb, only in-frame clones are kept and a portion is missing. The sample yields just over 90,000 clones, 91% seen once. This sample comprised CD4+ or CD8+ T cells sorted from blood, obtained in a trial of the OX40 agonist ivuxolimab. The receptors were sampled from an adult with an advanced solid tumor such as melanoma, head and neck, liver or kidney cancer. CDR3s include the opening cysteine and the closing phenylalanine or tryptophan. Each record gives: D gene, V gene, clone size, J gene, CDR3 protein, CDR3 DNA. The D gene is left open where the match is weak. Clone size appears in some rows only: once, few, many, or a class for an expanded clone.

-	TRBV9	few	TRBJ1-2	CASSVWVGDGYTF	TGTGCCAGCAGCGTCTGGGTTGGGGATGGCTACACCTTC
-	TRBV6-1	once	TRBJ2-6	CASSEWSGSGANVLTF	TGTGCCAGCAGTGAATGGTCCGGGTCTGGGGCCAACGTCCTGACTTTC
-	TRBV4-1	-	TRBJ1-3	CASSQGILWGKTDSGNTIYF	TGCGCCAGCAGCCAAGGGATTCTTTGGGGGAAAACAGACTCTGGAAACACCATATATTTT
-	TRBV30	-	TRBJ2-5	CACGREETQYF	TGTGCCTGCGGCAGGGAAGAGACCCAGTACTTC
TRBD2	TRBV19	-	TRBJ2-7	CASRGLAGGEYEQYF	TGTGCCAGTAGGGGGCTAGCGGGAGGAGAGTACGAGCAGTACTTC
TRBD2	TRBV28	-	TRBJ2-2	CASSFGLAGVFFLANTGELFF	TGTGCCAGCAGTTTTGGCCTAGCGGGAGTGTTTTTCCTCGCGAACACCGGGGAGCTGTTTTTT
TRBD1	TRBV27	-	TRBJ1-4	CASSSGQGLFF	TGTGCCAGCAGTTCTGGACAGGGTCTGTTTTTT
-	TRBV30	-	TRBJ2-7	CAWSNRVEQYF	TGTGCCTGGAGTAACAGGGTCGAGCAGTACTTC
-	TRBV5-1	-	TRBJ1-1	CASSLGPGRAVEAFF	TGCGCCAGCAGCTTGGGCCCCGGCAGGGCCGTTGAAGCTTTCTTT
TRBD2	TRBV29-1	-	TRBJ2-7	CSASSGGFYEQYF	TGCAGCGCATCTAGCGGGGGTTTCTACGAGCAGTACTTC
-	TRBV2	-	TRBJ1-5	CASSSFGGQPQHF	TGTGCCAGCAGTTCCTTCGGGGGTCAGCCCCAGCATTTT
TRBD1	TRBV6-5	-	TRBJ1-1	CASSYRGGSEAFF	TGTGCCAGCTCTTACAGGGGAGGTTCTGAAGCTTTCTTT
-	TRBV28	-	TRBJ2-5	CASRGVAETQYF	TGTGCCAGCAGGGGGGTAGCGGAGACCCAGTACTTC
-	TRBV7-2	once	TRBJ2-5	CASSFGFSGDHETQYF	TGTGCCAGCAGCTTTGGCTTTTCGGGAGATCACGAGACCCAGTACTTC
-	TRBV11-1	once	TRBJ2-3	CASSFGRESTDTQYF	TGTGCCAGCAGTTTCGGGCGGGAAAGCACAGATACGCAGTATTTT
-	TRBV18	-	TRBJ2-5	CASSLKGEETQYF	TGTGCCAGCTCACTTAAGGGGGAAGAGACCCAGTACTTC
TRBD1	TRBV6-1	-	TRBJ2-2	CASSERTGNTGELFF	TGTGCCAGCAGTGAACGGACAGGGAACACCGGGGAGCTGTTTTTT
-	TRBV2	-	TRBJ2-6	CASTRRGQISGANVLTF	TGTGCCAGCACAAGACGCGGACAAATCTCTGGGGCCAACGTCCTGACTTTC
-	TRBV30	few	TRBJ1-1	CAWSVTTEAFF	TGTGCCTGGAGTGTGACCACTGAAGCTTTCTTT
TRBD2	TRBV6-1	-	TRBJ2-5	CASSFISAGGETQYF	TGTGCCAGCAGTTTTATCAGTGCGGGGGGAGAGACCCAGTACTTC
-	TRBV4-3	once	TRBJ2-3	CASSQGSQLGTDTQYF	TGCGCCAGCAGCCAAGGCAGCCAACTGGGCACAGATACGCAGTATTTT
TRBD2	TRBV28	-	TRBJ2-5	CASSSTSGDQETQYF	TGTGCCAGCAGTTCGACTAGCGGGGATCAAGAGACCCAGTACTTC
TRBD1	TRBV19	-	TRBJ2-2	CASRTSGTGGAGELFF	TGTGCCAGTAGGACTTCCGGGACAGGGGGCGCCGGGGAGCTGTTTTTT
TRBD2	TRBV19	once	TRBJ2-7	CASSRTSGSMGLYEQYF	TGTGCCAGTTCACGGACTAGCGGGAGCATGGGACTCTACGAGCAGTACTTC